A single sample is the source of the 6 T cell receptor beta chains below, sequenced in a study of T cell responses to AZD1222 COVID-19 vaccine. The table came from immunoSEQ multiplex PCR; TCRdb's copy has only in-frame clones and leaves some out. The table records about 150,000 clones, 92% of them present only once. The source material was peripheral blood, sampled 28 days after the second AZD1222 dose. These receptors were obtained from an adult who received the AZD1222 COVID-19 vaccine.

The chain carries TRBV7-5 and TRBJ2-1; TRBD1 is taken as the D call from the table, unchecked against the DNA. TRBV7-5 is assigned pseudogene status. This CDR3 has 16 amino acids. As DNA, the CDR3 is TGTGCCAGAAGCTTAGGAATCCGGGACAAAAACAATGAGCAGTTCTTC. This gives the protein CARSLGIRDKNNEQFF.

This clone was counted a single time. The chain joins TRBV30 to TRBJ1-2; D possibly corresponds to TRBD1 (6 bases). The CDR3 loop spans 14 amino acids. Trimming stripped 5 bases from V and 4 bases from J, with 17 bases between. Per the germline V gene, CDR1 is GTSNPN and CDR2 is SVGIG (reference sequence). The CDR3 DNA is TGTGCCTGGTCCGGAATCGGGGGGCCCTATGGCTACACCTTC. This sequence encodes CAWSGIGGPYGYTF.

The CDR3 DNA is TGCGCCAGCAGCCAAGGCGAGGCTAGCGGTCCCTACGAGCAGTACTTC. It yields the protein CASSQGEASGPYEQYF. J is TRBJ2-7 and V is TRBV4-1; 7 nucleotides line up with TRBD2. The CDR3 sequence is 16 residues long. Germline-derived CDR1 and CDR2 are MGHRA and YSYEKL. Trimming at V came to 1 base and at J to 2 bases, leaving 8 bases not matched to a gene.

V gene TRBV28 combines with J gene TRBJ1-2; D is uncertain. V lost 7 bases to trimming and J lost 3 bases, with 12 bases between them. The CDR3 totals 13 residues. Germline assignment: CDR1 MDHEN and CDR2 SYDVKM. CDR3 coding DNA: TGTGCCAGCAACACCCCCAGAGACTATGGCTACACCTTC. Translated, it gives CASNTPRDYGYTF.

The chain employs TRBV24-1 and TRBJ2-3; 9 bases align to TRBD2. This CDR3 has 14 amino acids. Germline CDR1 KGHDR, CDR2 SFDVKD. The trim removed 5 bases at V and 2 bases at J, leaving 1 base unmatched. The CDR3 region is CATSVAGDTDTQYF. CDR3 bases: TGTGCCACCAGTGTAGCGGGAGACACAGATACGCAGTATTTT.

The V gene is TRBV2, the J gene TRBJ2-1; D gene uncertain. V lost 6 bases, J lost 7 bases, and 10 bases lay in between. The CDR3 is 12 residues long. Per germline, CDR1 SNHLY and CDR2 FYNNEI. Here the CDR3 reads CASRRTSNEQFF. The CDR3, as DNA: TGTGCCAGCAGGCGGACGTCGAATGAGCAGTTCTTC. Looking up the rest from reference TRBV2 and TRBJ2-1 gives the full variable domain: EPEVTQTPSHQVTQMGQEVILRCVPISNHLYFYWYRQILGQKVEFLVSFYNNEISEKSEIFDDQFSVERPDGSNFTLKIRSTKLEDSAMYFCASRRTSNEQFFGPGTRLTVL.